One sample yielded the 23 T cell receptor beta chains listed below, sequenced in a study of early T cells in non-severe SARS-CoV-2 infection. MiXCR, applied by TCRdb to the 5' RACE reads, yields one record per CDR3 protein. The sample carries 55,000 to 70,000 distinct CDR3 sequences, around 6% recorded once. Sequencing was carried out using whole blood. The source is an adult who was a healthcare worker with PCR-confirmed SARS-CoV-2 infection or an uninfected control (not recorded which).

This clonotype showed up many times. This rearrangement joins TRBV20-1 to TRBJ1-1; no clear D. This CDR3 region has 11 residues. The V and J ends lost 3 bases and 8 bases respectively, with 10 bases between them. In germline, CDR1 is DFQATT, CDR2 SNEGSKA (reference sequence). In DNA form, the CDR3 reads TGCAGTGCTAGCCCCTTGGTAGAAGCTTTCTTT. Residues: CSASPLVEAFF.

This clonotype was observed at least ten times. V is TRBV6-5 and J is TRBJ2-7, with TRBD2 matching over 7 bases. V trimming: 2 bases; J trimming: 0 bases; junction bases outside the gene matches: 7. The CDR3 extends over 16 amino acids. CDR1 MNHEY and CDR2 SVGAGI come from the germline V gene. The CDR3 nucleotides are TGTGCCAGCAGTTACAGTAGCGGGCGTAGCTCCTACGAGCAGTACTTC. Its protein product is CASSYSSGRSSYEQYF.

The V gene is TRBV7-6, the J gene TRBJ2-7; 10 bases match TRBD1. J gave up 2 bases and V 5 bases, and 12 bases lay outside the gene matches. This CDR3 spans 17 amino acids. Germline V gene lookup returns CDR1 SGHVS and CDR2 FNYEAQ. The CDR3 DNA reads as TGTGCCAGCAGCACTCTACCCGGGACAGGGGCGACCTACGAGCAGTACTTC. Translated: CASSTLPGTGATYEQYF.

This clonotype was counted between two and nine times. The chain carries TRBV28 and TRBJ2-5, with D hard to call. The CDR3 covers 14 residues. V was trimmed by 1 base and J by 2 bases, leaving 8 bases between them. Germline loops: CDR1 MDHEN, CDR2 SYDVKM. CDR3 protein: CASSLLARQETQYF. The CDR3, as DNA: TGTGCCAGCAGTTTATTGGCGAGACAAGAGACCCAGTACTTC. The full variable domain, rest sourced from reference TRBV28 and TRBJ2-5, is DVKVTQSSRYLVKRTGEKVFLECVQDMDHENMFWYRQDPGLGLRLIYFSYDVKMKEKGDIPEGYSVSREKKERFSLILESASTNQTSMYLCASSLLARQETQYFGPGTRLLVL.

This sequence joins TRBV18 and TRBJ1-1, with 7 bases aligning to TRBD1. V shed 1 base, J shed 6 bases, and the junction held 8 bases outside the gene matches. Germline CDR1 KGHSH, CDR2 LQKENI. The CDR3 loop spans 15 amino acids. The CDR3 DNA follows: TGTGCCAGCTCACCACAGGGGGCGCCTGGGTCTGAAGCTTTCTTT. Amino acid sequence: CASSPQGAPGSEAFF.

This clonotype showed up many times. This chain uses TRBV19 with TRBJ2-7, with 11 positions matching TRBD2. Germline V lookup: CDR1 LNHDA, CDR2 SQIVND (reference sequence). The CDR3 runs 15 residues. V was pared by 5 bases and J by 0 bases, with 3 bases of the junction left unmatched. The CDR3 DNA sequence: TGTGCCAGTAGTGCAACTAGCGGGGGCTCCTACGAGCAGTACTTC. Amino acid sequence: CASSATSGGSYEQYF. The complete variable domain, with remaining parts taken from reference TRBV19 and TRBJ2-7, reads DGGITQSPKYLFRKEGQNVTLSCEQNLNHDAMYWYRQDPGQGLRLIYYSQIVNDFQKGDIAEGYSVSREKKESFPLTVTSAQKNPTAFYLCASSATSGGSYEQYFGPGTRLTVT.

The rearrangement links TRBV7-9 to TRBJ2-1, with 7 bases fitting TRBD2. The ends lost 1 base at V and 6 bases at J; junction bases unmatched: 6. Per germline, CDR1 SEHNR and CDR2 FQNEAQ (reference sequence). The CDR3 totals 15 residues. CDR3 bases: TGTGCCAGCAGCTTAGTCGTTGGACTAGTCAATGAGCAGTTCTTC. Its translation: CASSLVVGLVNEQFF.

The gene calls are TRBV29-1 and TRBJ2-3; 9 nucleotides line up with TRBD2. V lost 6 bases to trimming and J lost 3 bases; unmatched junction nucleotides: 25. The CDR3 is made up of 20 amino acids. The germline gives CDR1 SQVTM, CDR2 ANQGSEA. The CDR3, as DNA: TGCAGCGTAGAAAACCAAGGGGGTGCGGGAGGGCCCATTGGGACAGATACGCAGTATTTT. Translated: CSVENQGGAGGPIGTDTQYF.

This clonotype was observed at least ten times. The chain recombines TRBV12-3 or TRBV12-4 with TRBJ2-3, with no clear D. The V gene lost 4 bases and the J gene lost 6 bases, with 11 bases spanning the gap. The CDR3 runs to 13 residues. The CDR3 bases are TGTGCCAGCAGTTCCCGGCGCCTCGATACGCAGTATTTT. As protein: CASSSRRLDTQYF.

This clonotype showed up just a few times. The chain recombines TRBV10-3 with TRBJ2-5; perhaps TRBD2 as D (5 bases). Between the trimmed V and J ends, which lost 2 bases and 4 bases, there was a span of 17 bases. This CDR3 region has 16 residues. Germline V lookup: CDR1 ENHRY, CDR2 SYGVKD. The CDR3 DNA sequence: TGTGCCATCAGTGAGAACCCTTCGGTGGGAGTAGAGACCCAGTACTTC. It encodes CAISENPSVGVETQYF.

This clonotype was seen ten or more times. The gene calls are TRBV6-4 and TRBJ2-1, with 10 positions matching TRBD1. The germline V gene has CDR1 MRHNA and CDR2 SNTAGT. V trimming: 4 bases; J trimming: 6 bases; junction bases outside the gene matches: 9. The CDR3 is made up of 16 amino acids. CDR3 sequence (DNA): TGTGCCAGCAGTGGAACCGGGACAGGGGATGCCAATGAGCAGTTCTTC. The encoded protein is CASSGTGTGDANEQFF.

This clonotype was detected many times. For the CDR3, the DNA is TGCGCCAGCCGGGACAGCCCGAACACTGAAGCTTTCTTT. Protein: CASRDSPNTEAFF. This chain uses TRBV10-1 with TRBJ1-1; 7 positions agree with TRBD1. The V segment lost 8 bases and the J segment 1 base; nucleotides outside the gene matches: 4. Germline lookup yields CDR1 WNHNN and CDR2 SYGVQD (reference sequence). The CDR3 covers 13 residues.

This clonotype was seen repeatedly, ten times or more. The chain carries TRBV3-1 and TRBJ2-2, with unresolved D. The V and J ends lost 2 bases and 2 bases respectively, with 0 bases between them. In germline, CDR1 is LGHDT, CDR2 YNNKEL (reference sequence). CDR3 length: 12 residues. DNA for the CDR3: TGTGCCAGCAGCCAAAACACCGGGGAGCTGTTTTTT. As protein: CASSQNTGELFF.

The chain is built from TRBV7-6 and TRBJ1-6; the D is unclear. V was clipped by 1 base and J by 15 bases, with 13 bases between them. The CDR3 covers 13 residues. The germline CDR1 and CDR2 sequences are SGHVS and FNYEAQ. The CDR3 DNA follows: TGTGCCAGCAGCTTAGGGCAGGACCACCTCCTCCACTTT. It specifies CASSLGQDHLLHF.

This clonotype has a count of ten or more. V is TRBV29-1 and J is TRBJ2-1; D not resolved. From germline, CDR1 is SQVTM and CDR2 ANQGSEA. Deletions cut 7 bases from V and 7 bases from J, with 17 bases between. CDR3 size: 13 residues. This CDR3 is CSAILYSKNEQFF. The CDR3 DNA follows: TGCAGCGCCATCCTCTACTCGAAGAATGAGCAGTTCTTC.

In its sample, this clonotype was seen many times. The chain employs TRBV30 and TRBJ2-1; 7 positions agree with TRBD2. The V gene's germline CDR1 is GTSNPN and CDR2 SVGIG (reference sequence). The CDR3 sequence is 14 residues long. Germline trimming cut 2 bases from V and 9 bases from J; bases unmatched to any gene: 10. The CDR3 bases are TGTGCCTGGAGTCAGGGCGGGAGCATTAGTGAGCAGTTCTTC. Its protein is CAWSQGGSISEQFF.

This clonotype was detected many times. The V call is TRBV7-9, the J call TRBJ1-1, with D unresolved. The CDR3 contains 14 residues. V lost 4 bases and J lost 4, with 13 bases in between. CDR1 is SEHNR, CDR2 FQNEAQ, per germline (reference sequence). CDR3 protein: CASSSRTWGTEAFF. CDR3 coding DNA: TGTGCCAGCAGCTCTCGGACTTGGGGCACTGAAGCTTTCTTT. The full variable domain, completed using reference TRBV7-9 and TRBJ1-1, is DTGVSQNPRHKITKRGQNVTFRCDPISEHNRLYWYRQTLGQGPEFLTYFQNEAQLEKSRLLSDRFSAERPKGSFSTLEIQRTEQGDSAMYLCASSSRTWGTEAFFGQGTRLTVV.

The chain's CDR3 is CASSYDGQGRGYTF. Here the CDR3 DNA reads TGTGCCAGCAGTTACGACGGACAGGGAAGGGGCTACACCTTC. The rearrangement uses TRBV6-5 and TRBJ1-2, with 8 bases fitting TRBD1. CDR3 length equals 14 residues. The trim removed 2 bases at V and 8 bases at J, leaving 7 bases unmatched. Germline lookup yields CDR1 MNHEY and CDR2 SVGAGI.

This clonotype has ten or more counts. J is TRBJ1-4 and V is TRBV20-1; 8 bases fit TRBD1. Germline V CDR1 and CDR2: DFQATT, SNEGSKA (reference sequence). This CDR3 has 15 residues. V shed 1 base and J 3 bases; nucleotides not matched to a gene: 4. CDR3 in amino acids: CSARGGGQANEKLFF. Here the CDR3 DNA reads TGCAGTGCTAGAGGTGGGGGACAGGCTAATGAAAAACTGTTTTTT.

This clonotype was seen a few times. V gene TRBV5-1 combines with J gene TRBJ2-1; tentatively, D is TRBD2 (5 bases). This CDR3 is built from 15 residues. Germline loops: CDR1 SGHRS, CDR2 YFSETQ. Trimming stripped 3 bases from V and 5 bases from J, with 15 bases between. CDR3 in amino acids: CASSSSGIPDNEQFF. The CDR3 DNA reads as TGCGCCAGCAGCTCGAGCGGTATTCCGGACAATGAGCAGTTCTTC.

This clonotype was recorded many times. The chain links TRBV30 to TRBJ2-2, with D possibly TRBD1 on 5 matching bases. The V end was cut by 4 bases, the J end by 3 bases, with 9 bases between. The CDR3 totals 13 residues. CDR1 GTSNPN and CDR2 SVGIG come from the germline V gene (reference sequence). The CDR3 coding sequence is TGTGCCTGGATGGGGCAGTACACCGGGGAGCTGTTTTTT. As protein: CAWMGQYTGELFF. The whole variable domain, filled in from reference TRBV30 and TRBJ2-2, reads SQTIHQWPATLVQPVGSPLSLECTVEGTSNPNLYWYRQAAGRGLQLLFYSVGIGQISSEVPQNLSASRPQDRQFILSSKKLLLSDSGFYLCAWMGQYTGELFFGEGSRLTVL.

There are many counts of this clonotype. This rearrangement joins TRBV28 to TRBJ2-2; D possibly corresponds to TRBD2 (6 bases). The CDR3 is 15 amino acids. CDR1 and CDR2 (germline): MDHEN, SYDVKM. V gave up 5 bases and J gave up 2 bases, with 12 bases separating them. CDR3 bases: TGTGCCAGCAGTCCCGGCGGGGTTAACACCGGGGAGCTGTTTTTT. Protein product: CASSPGGVNTGELFF. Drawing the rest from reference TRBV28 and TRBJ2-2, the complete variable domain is DVKVTQSSRYLVKRTGEKVFLECVQDMDHENMFWYRQDPGLGLRLIYFSYDVKMKEKGDIPEGYSVSREKKERFSLILESASTNQTSMYLCASSPGGVNTGELFFGEGSRLTVL.

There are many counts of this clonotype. The CDR3 region has the DNA TGTGCCAGCAGCTTGACGAGTGGAAACACCATATATTTT. It translates to CASSLTSGNTIYF. V and J are TRBV5-5 and TRBJ1-3; no clear D. Between the trimmed V and J ends, which lost 1 base and 3 bases, there was a span of 5 bases. CDR1 and CDR2 from the germline V gene are SGHKS and YYEKEE (reference sequence). CDR3 size: 13 residues. The full variable domain, its missing parts supplied by reference TRBV5-5 and TRBJ1-3, is DAGVTQSPTHLIKTRGQQVTLRCSPISGHKSVSWYQQVLGQGPQFIFQYYEKEERGRGNFPDRFSARQFPNYSSELNVNALLLGDSALYLCASSLTSGNTIYFGEGSWLTVV.